The 27 T cell receptor beta chains below all came from one sample that was sequenced in a study of tumor-infiltrating lymphocytes in localized non-small cell lung cancer. The table came from immunoSEQ multiplex PCR; TCRdb's copy has only in-frame clones and leaves some out. The sample has 16,000 or so clones, 70% to 80% seen once. Sequencing was performed on lung tumor tissue. The receptors were sampled from a human donor with non-small cell lung cancer.

The chain joins TRBV7-9 to TRBJ2-7; 10 positions agree with TRBD1. V dropped 3 bases and J dropped 9; count of bases not matched to a gene: 8. The CDR3 runs to 14 residues. Per germline, CDR1 SEHNR and CDR2 FQNEAQ (reference sequence). CDR3 DNA: TGTGCCAGCAGCTTCGGGACAGGGGCTATTCGGCAGTACTTC. The encoded protein is CASSFGTGAIRQYF.

The chain links TRBV28 to TRBJ1-5; 7 bases agree with TRBD1. The CDR3 sequence is 15 residues long. The J segment lost 4 bases and the V segment lost 3 bases, leaving 6 bases of the junction unmatched. Per the germline V gene, CDR1 is MDHEN and CDR2 is SYDVKM. The CDR3 DNA follows: TGTGCCAGCAGTTTTAGGACAGGATATAATCAGCCCCAGCATTTT. The encoded protein is CASSFRTGYNQPQHF. Combining the CDR3 with reference TRBV28 and TRBJ1-5 gives the whole variable domain DVKVTQSSRYLVKRTGEKVFLECVQDMDHENMFWYRQDPGLGLRLIYFSYDVKMKEKGDIPEGYSVSREKKERFSLILESASTNQTSMYLCASSFRTGYNQPQHFGDGTRLSIL.

The chain combines TRBV7-2 with TRBJ2-7; the match to TRBD1 covers 9 bases. This CDR3 spans 15 amino acids. The germline gives CDR1 SGHTA, CDR2 FQGNSA. The trim removed 4 bases at V and 5 bases at J, leaving 9 bases unmatched. The CDR3 nucleotides are TGTGCCAGCAGCTCCCGACAGGGGGTGAGAAACGAGCAGTACTTC. The encoded protein is CASSSRQGVRNEQYF.

The chain combines TRBV28 with TRBJ2-7; D remains ambiguous. Per the germline V gene, CDR1 is MDHEN and CDR2 is SYDVKM. V lost 4 bases to trimming and J lost 2 bases, with 15 bases between them. The CDR3 spans 15 residues. The CDR3 sequence is CASSSTAKGPYEQYF. The CDR3 bases are TGTGCCAGCAGTTCGACCGCTAAAGGGCCCTACGAGCAGTACTTC.

The chain is built from TRBV5-1 and TRBJ1-1, with D uncertain. The CDR3 has 13 residues. Germline V gene lookup returns CDR1 SGHRS and CDR2 YFSETQ. With 9 bases removed from V and 0 bases from J, the gap between germline ends came to 12 bases. The CDR3: CATAARMNTEAFF. The CDR3 coding sequence is TGCGCCACCGCAGCCAGGATGAACACTGAAGCTTTCTTT.

About this clone itself: This sample also contains other DNA sequences that code for the same CDR3. The chain has TRBV27 and TRBJ1-5; TRBD1 aligns across 8 bases. The CDR3 is 14 amino acids. Losses at the gene ends were 3 bases for V and 7 bases for J; bases not matched to a gene: 5. Looked up from germline, CDR1 is MNHEY and CDR2 is SMNVEV (reference sequence). The CDR3 is CASSLAGGGQPQHF. Here the CDR3 DNA reads TGTGCCAGCAGTTTGGCAGGGGGCGGGCAGCCCCAGCATTTT.

This chain uses TRBV4-1 with TRBJ2-3; 9 bases are shared with TRBD1. Germline CDR1 and CDR2: MGHRA and YSYEKL. V shed 3 bases, J shed 2 bases, and the junction held 6 bases outside the gene matches. The CDR3 extends over 16 amino acids. CDR3 DNA sequence: TGCGCCAGCAGCCACCCCGGACAGGGGCACACAGATACGCAGTATTTT. Translating gives CASSHPGQGHTDTQYF.

This chain links TRBV9 with TRBJ1-2; 9 bases match TRBD1. CDR1 SGDLS and CDR2 YYNGEE come from the germline V gene. J lost 7 bases, V lost 3 bases, and 10 bases had no gene match. CDR3 length equals 15 residues. DNA for the CDR3: TGTGCCAGCAGCGGTTACACGGGACAGGGTTCTGGCTACACCTTC. It yields the protein CASSGYTGQGSGYTF.

V usage is TRBV7-2 and J usage is TRBJ1-5; D possibly corresponds to TRBD1 (5 bases). The CDR3 runs to 16 residues. V lost 0 bases and J 4 bases, leaving 13 bases between the germline ends. Germline CDR1 and CDR2: SGHTA and FQGNSA. In DNA form, the CDR3 reads TGTGCCAGCAGCTTAGCGGGGGTTATAGCTAATCAGCCCCAGCATTTT. It specifies CASSLAGVIANQPQHF.

CDR3 DNA: TGTGCCATCAGTGAATCAGGGAGTAGGGGCTATGGCTACACCTTC. This gives the protein CAISESGSRGYGYTF. The rearrangement links TRBV10-3 to TRBJ1-2; tentatively, D is TRBD1 (5 bases). CDR3 length equals 15 residues. V lost 3 bases, J lost 4 bases, and 15 bases lay in between. Germline CDR1 is ENHRY and CDR2 is SYGVKD.

V is TRBV30 and J is TRBJ1-1, with 10 bases lining up with TRBD1. Germline V gives CDR1 GTSNPN, CDR2 SVGIG (reference sequence). J lost 0 bases, V lost 4 bases, and 8 bases had no gene match. The CDR3 spans 16 residues. CDR3 coding DNA: TGTGCCTGGACCGGGACAGGGGCGGAAATGAACACTGAAGCTTTCTTT. Its translation: CAWTGTGAEMNTEAFF.

This clone was detected only a few times. The V and J genes are TRBV9 and TRBJ2-5; 7 nucleotides line up with TRBD2. With 9 bases clipped from V and 5 bases from J, the junction kept 10 bases outside the gene matches. CDR3 size: 13 residues. CDR1 and CDR2 from the germline V gene are SGDLS and YYNGEE. Here the CDR3 reads CAIGRREWETQYF. CDR3 bases: TGTGCCATAGGGAGGCGGGAGTGGGAGACCCAGTACTTC. The full variable domain, its missing parts supplied by reference TRBV9 and TRBJ2-5, is DSGVTQTPKHLITATGQRVTLRCSPRSGDLSVYWYQQSLDQGLQFLIQYYNGEERAKGNILERFSAQQFPDLHSELNLSSLELGDSALYFCAIGRREWETQYFGPGTRLLVL.

V is TRBV5-6 and J is TRBJ2-7; no firm D call. This CDR3 is 13 amino acids long. Germline V gene lookup returns CDR1 SGHDT and CDR2 YYEEEE. The ends were cut back, 1 base at V and 7 bases at J, with 12 bases in the middle. CDR3 residues: CASSLYRRREQYF. The CDR3 coding sequence is TGTGCCAGCAGCTTGTACCGTCGACGGGAGCAGTACTTC.

This clone has only one observation. The chain links TRBV6-4 to TRBJ2-3, with 12 bases identical to TRBD2. The CDR3 contains 15 residues. After removal of 2 bases from V and 3 bases from J, the junction contained 0 bases not matched to a gene. The V gene's germline CDR1 is MRHNA and CDR2 SNTAGT. CDR3 DNA sequence: TGTGCCAGCAGTGACGGGACTAGCGGGACAGATACGCAGTATTTT. As protein: CASSDGTSGTDTQYF.

This clone was recorded only once. The chain joins TRBV30 to TRBJ1-1; maybe TRBD1 (6 bases). V lost 0 bases to trimming and J lost 8 bases, with 13 bases between them. The CDR3 runs to 13 residues. Germline V gene lookup returns CDR1 GTSNPN and CDR2 SVGIG (reference sequence). CDR3 amino acids: CAWSVRGGAEAFF. The CDR3 nucleotides are TGTGCCTGGAGTGTACGGGGGGGCGCGGAAGCTTTCTTT. Complete variable domain (other parts from reference TRBV30 and TRBJ1-1): SQTIHQWPATLVQPVGSPLSLECTVEGTSNPNLYWYRQAAGRGLQLLFYSVGIGQISSEVPQNLSASRPQDRQFILSSKKLLLSDSGFYLCAWSVRGGAEAFFGQGTRLTVV.

Only a few counts were recorded for this clone. V is TRBV10-3 and J is TRBJ1-2; D possibly corresponds to TRBD1 (5 bases). Germline assignment: CDR1 ENHRY and CDR2 SYGVKD. Deletions cut 0 bases from V and 5 bases from J, with 13 bases between. The CDR3 consists of 15 residues. The CDR3, as DNA: TGTGCCATCAGTGAGTCGGAGGGGTCTGGTTATGGCTACACCTTC. The encoded protein is CAISESEGSGYGYTF.

This sequence joins TRBV21-1 and TRBJ1-1; the D call TRBD1 from the table was never checked on the DNA. TRBV21-1 is deemed a pseudogene. CDR3 length: 14 amino acids. CDR3: CASNSTEKNTEAFF. CDR3 DNA sequence: TGTGCCAGCAACTCGACAGAAAAGAACACTGAAGCTTTCTTT.

The chain is built from TRBV10-3 and TRBJ2-7, with 9 nucleotides matching TRBD1. The CDR3 runs to 15 residues. V lost 7 bases and J lost 1; bases outside the gene matches: 8. Per the germline V gene, CDR1 is ENHRY and CDR2 is SYGVKD. CDR3 sequence reads: CAIMGSGQGSYEQYF. CDR3 nucleotides: TGTGCCATCATGGGATCGGGACAGGGATCCTACGAGCAGTACTTC.

This clone appeared a few times. The chain has TRBV4-2 and TRBJ2-7; D is uncertain. Germline CDR1 LGHNA, CDR2 YNFKEQ. The CDR3 is 15 residues long. With 2 bases removed from V and 4 bases from J, the gap between germline ends came to 15 bases. CDR3: CASSQRNDFRYEQYF. The CDR3 coding sequence is TGTGCCAGCAGCCAAAGGAACGACTTTCGGTACGAGCAGTACTTC.

The chain has TRBV27 and TRBJ2-2; 9 positions match TRBD1. The CDR3 covers 16 residues. J gave up 6 bases and V 7 bases, and 12 bases lay outside the gene matches. Germline V gene data show CDR1 as MNHEY and CDR2 as SMNVEV (reference sequence). The CDR3 region has the DNA TGTGCCAGCACCACAACCCGGACAGGGGCTCCCGGGGAGCTGTTTTTT. Translated, it gives CASTTTRTGAPGELFF.

The chain carries TRBV11-2 and TRBJ2-7; 10 nucleotides match TRBD2. Germline V lookup: CDR1 SGHAT, CDR2 FQNNGV. This CDR3 is built from 15 residues. Germline trimming cut 1 base from V and 6 bases from J; bases unmatched to any gene: 6. The CDR3 protein is CASSLGAGGPLEQYF. The CDR3 DNA reads as TGTGCCAGCAGCTTAGGAGCGGGAGGGCCCCTCGAGCAGTACTTC.

The chain has TRBV19 and TRBJ2-2; possibly TRBD2 for D (5 bases). CDR3 size: 15 residues. The germline gives CDR1 LNHDA, CDR2 SQIVND (reference sequence). With 3 bases removed from V and 3 bases from J, the gap between germline ends came to 11 bases. CDR3 in DNA: TGTGCCAGTAGTATGGGCGGGTTGGACACCGGGGAGCTGTTTTTT. The encoded protein is CASSMGGLDTGELFF.

The CDR3 bases are TGTGCCAGCAGTGAAGCGTCGAACTCCTACGAGCAGTACTTC. Its translation: CASSEASNSYEQYF. The chain uses TRBV6-1 and TRBJ2-7; no definite D call. The V gene's germline CDR1 is MNHNS and CDR2 SASEGT. The CDR3 sequence is 14 residues long. Between the trimmed V and J ends, which lost 0 bases and 0 bases, there was a span of 6 bases.

The genes are TRBV2 and TRBJ1-1; D is undetermined. Germline CDR1 and CDR2: SNHLY and FYNNEI. There are 15 residues in the CDR3. The ends were cut back, 6 bases at V and 1 base at J, with 15 bases in the middle. Written as DNA, the CDR3 is TGTGCCAGCAGCTCGGTCCAACGAGGGAACACTGAAGCTTTCTTT. Translation gives CASSSVQRGNTEAFF.

The chain has TRBV5-1 and TRBJ2-5; D ambiguous. The ends were cut back, 0 bases at V and 5 bases at J, with 14 bases in the middle. Germline CDR1 is SGHRS and CDR2 is YFSETQ. The CDR3 extends over 15 amino acids. CDR3 sequence: CASSLVGRASETQYF. The CDR3 nucleotides read TGCGCCAGCAGCTTGGTTGGCCGGGCCAGTGAGACCCAGTACTTC.

This chain links TRBV6-5 with TRBJ1-1; weak D call: TRBD1 (5 bases). Trimming cost V 2 bases and J 5 bases, with 9 bases left between them. Germline V gene data show CDR1 as MNHEY and CDR2 as SVGAGI. The CDR3 spans 13 residues. The CDR3 protein is CASSYVRGTEAFF. CDR3 sequence (DNA): TGTGCCAGCAGTTACGTAAGGGGTACTGAAGCTTTCTTT.

The chain couples TRBV4-1 to TRBJ2-3, with 7 bases matching TRBD2. The CDR3 totals 17 residues. Germline assignment: CDR1 MGHRA and CDR2 YSYEKL. V was clipped by 1 base and J by 2 bases; unmatched bases: 9. CDR3 sequence: CASSQVFPLAVTDTQYF. The CDR3 nucleotides read TGCGCCAGCAGCCAAGTCTTCCCCCTAGCGGTCACAGATACGCAGTATTTT.